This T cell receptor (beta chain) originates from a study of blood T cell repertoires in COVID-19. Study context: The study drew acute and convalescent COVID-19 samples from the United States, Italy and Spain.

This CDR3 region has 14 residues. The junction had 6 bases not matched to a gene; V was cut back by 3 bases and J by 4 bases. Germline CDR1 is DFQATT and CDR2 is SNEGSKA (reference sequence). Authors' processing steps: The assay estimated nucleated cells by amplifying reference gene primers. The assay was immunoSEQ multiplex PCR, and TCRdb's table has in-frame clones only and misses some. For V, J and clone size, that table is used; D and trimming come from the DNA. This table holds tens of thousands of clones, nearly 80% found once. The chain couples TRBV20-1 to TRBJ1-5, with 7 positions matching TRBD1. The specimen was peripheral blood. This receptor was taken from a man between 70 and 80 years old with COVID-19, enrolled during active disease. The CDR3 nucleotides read TGCAGTGCTAGTAAGGGGGCGGGAAATCAGCCCCAGCATTTT. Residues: CSASKGAGNQPQHF.